These 22 T cell receptor beta chains were sequenced from one sample in a study of blood T cells in healthy people across ages. A second PCR of about 6 to 12 cycles used a sample-barcoded 5' primer and a J-beta primer mix. One entry per CDR3 protein, called by TCRdb with MiXCR from the 5' RACE reads. The sample contains some 750,000 distinct CDR3 sequences, approximately 21% of which appear only once. Sequencing was carried out using blood. The receptors here all came from a man aged 65 to 85 in good health.

This clonotype was seen more than once but under ten times. V is TRBV7-2 and J is TRBJ1-6; D is unclear. V was pared by 2 bases and J by 7 bases, with 15 bases between. Germline values: CDR1 SGHTA, CDR2 FQGNSA. The CDR3 totals 16 residues. The CDR3 spells CASSLNFLAGNSPLHF. CDR3 nucleotide sequence: TGTGCCAGCAGCTTAAATTTTCTGGCGGGAAATTCACCCCTCCACTTT.

The chain recombines TRBV20-1 with TRBJ2-7; D is unclear. Judging by the DNA end, TRBJ2-5 fits better; the J call may be wrong. Germline V gene data show CDR1 as DFQATT and CDR2 as SNEGSKA (reference sequence). This CDR3 has 15 amino acids. In DNA form, the CDR3 reads TGCAGTGCTAGGAGGCCCGTCGAAGGCCAAGAGACCCAGTACTTC. This translates into CSARRPVEGQETQYF.

This clonotype was seen only a few times. The chain links TRBV7-2 to TRBJ2-4; 16 nucleotides align to TRBD2. The CDR3 is 19 amino acids. The trim removed 5 bases at V and 3 bases at J, leaving 10 bases unmatched. Germline V CDR1 and CDR2: SGHTA, FQGNSA. CDR3 region: CASSPGTSGRASLKNIQYF. CDR3 nucleotides: TGTGCCAGCAGCCCCGGGACTAGCGGGAGGGCCAGTCTCAAAAACATTCAGTACTTC.

This clonotype was counted between two and nine times. This chain uses TRBV6-5 with TRBJ1-1, with no clear D. CDR1 and CDR2 (germline): MNHEY, SVGAGI. This CDR3 comprises 16 residues. Between the trimmed V and J ends, which lost 4 bases and 3 bases, there was a span of 18 bases. In DNA form, the CDR3 reads TGTGCCAGCAGTTCGGTGAGGGCTTGGTTAGACACTGAAGCTTTCTTT. Encoded protein: CASSSVRAWLDTEAFF.

This sequence joins TRBV7-2 and TRBJ1-4, with D perhaps TRBD1 (6 bases). Germline CDR1 is SGHTA and CDR2 is FQGNSA. This CDR3 has 14 residues. V was cut by 4 bases and J by 5 bases, with 11 bases left in between. The CDR3 sequence is CASSWEGVNEKLFF. In DNA, the CDR3 is TGTGCCAGCAGCTGGGAGGGGGTGAATGAAAAACTGTTTTTT. Using reference TRBV7-2 and TRBJ1-4 for the parts outside the CDR3, the full variable domain is GAGVSQSPSNKVTEKGKDVELRCDPISGHTALYWYRQSLGQGLEFLIYFQGNSAPDKSGLPSDRFSAERTGGSVSTLTIQRTQQEDSAVYLCASSWEGVNEKLFFGSGTQLSVL.

The chain recombines TRBV28 with TRBJ2-5; D is perhaps TRBD1 (6 bases). Germline values: CDR1 MDHEN, CDR2 SYDVKM. V was clipped by 3 bases and J by 11 bases, with 25 bases between them. The CDR3 length is 16 residues. The CDR3: CASSFPLRGREEEQYF. DNA of the CDR3: TGTGCCAGCAGTTTTCCCCTCAGGGGACGGGAAGAGGAGCAGTACTTC.

This rearrangement joins TRBV5-1 to TRBJ2-1; D gene ambiguous. Trimming removed 5 bases at V and 1 base at J, with 13 bases between. Germline lookup yields CDR1 SGHRS and CDR2 YFSETQ. CDR3 length equals 15 residues. The CDR3 protein is CASRPSTSSYNEQFF. The CDR3 DNA sequence: TGCGCCAGCAGGCCGAGTACCAGTTCCTACAATGAGCAGTTCTTC.

This clonotype was detected a few times. This rearrangement joins TRBV20-1 to TRBJ1-4, with a possible D match to TRBD1 (5 bases). V was pared by 0 bases and J by 7 bases, with 12 bases between. The CDR3 has 14 amino acids. Germline CDR1 reads DFQATT; CDR2 reads SNEGSKA (reference sequence). Here the CDR3 DNA reads TGCAGTGCTAGAGATGAGGGACGGGTTGAAAAACTGTTTTTT. Its translation: CSARDEGRVEKLFF.

The chain combines TRBV4-2 with TRBJ2-1; possibly TRBD2 for D (5 bases). The CDR3 contains 14 residues. Germline lookup yields CDR1 LGHNA and CDR2 YNFKEQ. Trimming pared 0 bases from V and 4 bases from J, leaving 7 bases between. The CDR3 sequence: CASSQDEGYNEQFF. The CDR3 bases are TGTGCCAGCAGCCAAGATGAGGGATACAATGAGCAGTTCTTC.

This clonotype has a handful of counts. The chain uses TRBV30 and TRBJ1-3; D is undetermined. With 0 bases removed from V and 3 bases from J, the gap between germline ends came to 6 bases. Germline V gene sequence: CDR1 GTSNPN, CDR2 SVGIG (reference sequence). The CDR3 is 13 amino acids. CDR3 protein: CAWSVLVGNTIYF. CDR3 coding DNA: TGTGCCTGGAGTGTACTGGTTGGAAACACCATATATTTT.

The genes are TRBV3-1 and TRBJ2-3, with TRBD1 as a possible D gene (5 bases). V was shortened by 1 base and J by 7 bases, with 18 bases between the two germline ends. Germline CDR1 LGHDT, CDR2 YNNKEL (reference sequence). CDR3 length: 16 amino acids. CDR3 nucleotide sequence: TGTGCCAGCAGCCAAGGCCTCGGCAGGGCCGGGTATACGCAGTATTTT. Residues: CASSQGLGRAGYTQYF.

This clonotype has ten or more counts. V and J are TRBV19 and TRBJ2-5; weak D call: TRBD1 (5 bases). The V and J ends lost 5 bases and 3 bases respectively, with 16 bases between them. CDR3 size: 15 residues. Germline V lookup: CDR1 LNHDA, CDR2 SQIVND (reference sequence). The CDR3 is CASSRAPQAEETQYF. The CDR3 DNA reads TGTGCCAGTAGTCGCGCCCCACAGGCTGAAGAGACCCAGTACTTC. The full variable domain, with the rest looked up from reference TRBV19 and TRBJ2-5, is DGGITQSPKYLFRKEGQNVTLSCEQNLNHDAMYWYRQDPGQGLRLIYYSQIVNDFQKGDIAEGYSVSREKKESFPLTVTSAQKNPTAFYLCASSRAPQAEETQYFGPGTRLLVL.

The chain carries TRBV12-3 or TRBV12-4 and TRBJ1-5; 7 bases are shared with TRBD1. V lost 3 bases, J lost 5 bases, and 4 bases stayed unmatched. The CDR3 covers 14 residues. The CDR3 protein is CASSLTGRDQPQHF. The CDR3 coding sequence is TGTGCCAGCAGTTTGACAGGGCGGGATCAGCCCCAGCATTTT.

There are a few counts of this clonotype. This sequence joins TRBV20-1 and TRBJ2-3; tentative D call: TRBD1 (5 bases). The V end was cut by 3 bases, the J end by 2 bases, with 24 bases between. The CDR3 runs 18 residues. CDR1 and CDR2 (germline): DFQATT, SNEGSKA (reference sequence). The CDR3 here is CSASSLFRVGRFTDTQYF. CDR3 coding DNA: TGCAGTGCTAGTAGCCTTTTTCGGGTGGGGCGCTTCACAGATACGCAGTATTTT.

This clonotype was detected a few times. The rearrangement joins TRBV20-1 to TRBJ1-2; 7 bases agree with TRBD1. The length of the CDR3 is 13 residues. V lost 4 bases to trimming and J lost 5 bases; unmatched junction nucleotides: 7. Germline V lookup: CDR1 DFQATT, CDR2 SNEGSKA (reference sequence). CDR3: CSAKDRSAYGYTF. CDR3 DNA sequence: TGCAGTGCTAAGGACAGGTCCGCTTATGGCTACACCTTC.

CDR3 coding DNA: TGCGCCAGCAGCTCGACTGACAGGGCTGGCTACACCTTC. It is translated as CASSSTDRAGYTF. V and J are TRBV5-1 and TRBJ1-2; 7 bases are a match to TRBD1. Trimming cost V 3 bases and J 7 bases; bases outside gene matches: 6. The CDR3 contains 13 residues. Germline loops: CDR1 SGHRS, CDR2 YFSETQ.

Details on this clonotype: One end of the junction does not line up with germline, which may come from a read error. This chain connects TRBV10-3 to TRBJ2-3; 9 nucleotides match TRBD1. The CDR3 length is 15 residues. Looked up from germline, CDR1 is ENHRY and CDR2 is SYGVKD. The CDR3 DNA sequence: TGTGCCACCAGTAAGGACAGGGGAAACACAGATACGCAGTATTTT. As protein: CATSKDRGNTDTQYF.

The chain joins TRBV20-1 to TRBJ2-5, with 9 bases lining up with TRBD2. The CDR3 contains 15 residues. V was clipped by 0 bases and J by 3 bases; unmatched bases: 5. Germline CDR1 reads DFQATT; CDR2 reads SNEGSKA (reference sequence). DNA of the CDR3: TGCAGTGCTAGAGAGGGGACTAGCCTCAAAGAGACCCAGTACTTC. It encodes CSAREGTSLKETQYF.

This chain uses TRBV5-1 with TRBJ2-3; D not certain. The CDR3 runs 16 residues. CDR1 SGHRS and CDR2 YFSETQ come from the germline V gene. Trimming took 1 base from V and 0 from J, leaving 12 bases between them. CDR3 in amino acids: CASSLMLGRSTDTQYF. Written as DNA, the CDR3 is TGCGCCAGCAGCTTGATGTTAGGTAGAAGCACAGATACGCAGTATTTT.

This clonotype turned up a few times. The chain couples TRBV6-1 to TRBJ1-3, with D unresolved. Germline V lookup: CDR1 MNHNS, CDR2 SASEGT. The V end was cut by 3 bases, the J end by 1 base, with 13 bases between. The CDR3 sequence is 16 residues long. This CDR3 reads CASSDPPFESGNTIYF. CDR3 coding DNA: TGTGCCAGCAGTGATCCACCCTTTGAATCTGGAAACACCATATATTTT.

The chain has TRBV7-2 and TRBJ2-7; 10 nucleotides agree with TRBD1. The J call may be mistaken, given a closer DNA end match to TRBJ2-1. CDR1 and CDR2 from the germline V gene are SGHTA and FQGNSA. There are 14 residues in the CDR3. CDR3 protein: CASSWTGGRNEQFF. As DNA, the CDR3 is TGTGCCAGCAGCTGGACAGGGGGTCGTAATGAGCAGTTCTTC.

In its sample, this clonotype was seen a few times. The gene calls are TRBV7-9 and TRBJ2-3, with 10 bases fitting TRBD1. In germline, CDR1 is SEHNR, CDR2 FQNEAQ (reference sequence). The length of the CDR3 is 17 residues. J was trimmed by 0 bases and V by 7 bases; bases with no gene match: 10. In nucleotides, the CDR3 is TGTGCCAGCATCGAAGACTGGGACAGGGGCAGCACAGATACGCAGTATTTT. Residues: CASIEDWDRGSTDTQYF.